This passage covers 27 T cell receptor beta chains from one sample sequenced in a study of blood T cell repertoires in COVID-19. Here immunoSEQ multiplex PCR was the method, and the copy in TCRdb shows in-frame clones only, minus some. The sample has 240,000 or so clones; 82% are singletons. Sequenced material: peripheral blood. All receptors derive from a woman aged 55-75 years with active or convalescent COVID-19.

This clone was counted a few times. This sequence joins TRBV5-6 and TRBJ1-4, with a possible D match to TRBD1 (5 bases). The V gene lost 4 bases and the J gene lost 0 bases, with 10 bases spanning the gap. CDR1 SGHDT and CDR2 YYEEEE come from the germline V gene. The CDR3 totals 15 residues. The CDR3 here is CASSLDSATNEKLFF. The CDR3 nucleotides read TGTGCCAGCAGCCTCGACAGTGCAACTAATGAAAAACTGTTTTTT. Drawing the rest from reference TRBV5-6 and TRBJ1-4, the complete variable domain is DAGVTQSPTHLIKTRGQQVTLRCSPKSGHDTVSWYQQALGQGPQFIFQYYEEEERQRGNFPDRFSGHQFPNYSSELNVNALLLGDSALYLCASSLDSATNEKLFFGSGTQLSVL.

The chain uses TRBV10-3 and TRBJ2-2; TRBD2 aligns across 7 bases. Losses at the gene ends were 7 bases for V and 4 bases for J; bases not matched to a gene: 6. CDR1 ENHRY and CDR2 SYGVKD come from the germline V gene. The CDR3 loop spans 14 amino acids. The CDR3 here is CAINPGTTTGELFF. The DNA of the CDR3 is TGTGCCATCAATCCCGGGACTACCACCGGGGAGCTGTTTTTT.

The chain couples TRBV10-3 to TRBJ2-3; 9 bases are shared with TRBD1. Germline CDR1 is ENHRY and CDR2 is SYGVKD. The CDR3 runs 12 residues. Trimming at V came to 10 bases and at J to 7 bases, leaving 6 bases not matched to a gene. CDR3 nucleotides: TGTGCCACCGGGGACAGGGAGCATACGCAGTATTTT. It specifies CATGDREHTQYF.

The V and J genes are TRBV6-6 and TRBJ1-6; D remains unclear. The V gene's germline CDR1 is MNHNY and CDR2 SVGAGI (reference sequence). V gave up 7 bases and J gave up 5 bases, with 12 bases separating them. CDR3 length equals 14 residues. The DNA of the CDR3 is TGTGCCAGCACCCCAGGTAGAAATAATTCACCCCTCCACTTT. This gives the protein CASTPGRNNSPLHF.

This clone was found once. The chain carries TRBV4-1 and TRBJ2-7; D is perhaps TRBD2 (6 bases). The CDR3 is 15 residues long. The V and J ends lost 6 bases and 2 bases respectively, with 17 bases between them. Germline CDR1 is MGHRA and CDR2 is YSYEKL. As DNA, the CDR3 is TGCGCCAGCAGGCCCCCTGGGGGGAGTCCCTACGAGCAGTACTTC. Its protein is CASRPPGGSPYEQYF.

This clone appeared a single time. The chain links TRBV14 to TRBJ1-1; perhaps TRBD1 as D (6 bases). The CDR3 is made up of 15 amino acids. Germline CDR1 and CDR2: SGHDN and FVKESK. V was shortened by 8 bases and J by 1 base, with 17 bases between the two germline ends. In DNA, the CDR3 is TGTGCCAGCTCTGAGGATACAGGGAGGAACACTGAAGCTTTCTTT. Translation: CASSEDTGRNTEAFF.

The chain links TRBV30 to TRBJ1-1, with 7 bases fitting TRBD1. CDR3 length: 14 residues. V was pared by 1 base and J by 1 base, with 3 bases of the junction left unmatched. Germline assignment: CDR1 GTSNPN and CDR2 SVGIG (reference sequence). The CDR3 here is CAWSDGTANTEAFF. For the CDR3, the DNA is TGTGCCTGGAGTGACGGGACAGCGAACACTGAAGCTTTCTTT. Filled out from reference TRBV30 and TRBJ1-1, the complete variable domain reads SQTIHQWPATLVQPVGSPLSLECTVEGTSNPNLYWYRQAAGRGLQLLFYSVGIGQISSEVPQNLSASRPQDRQFILSSKKLLLSDSGFYLCAWSDGTANTEAFFGQGTRLTVV.

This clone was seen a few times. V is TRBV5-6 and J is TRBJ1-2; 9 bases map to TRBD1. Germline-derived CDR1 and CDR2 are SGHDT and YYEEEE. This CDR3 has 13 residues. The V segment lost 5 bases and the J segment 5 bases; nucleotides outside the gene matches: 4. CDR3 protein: CASSPDRGYGYTF. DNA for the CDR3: TGTGCCAGCAGTCCAGACAGGGGGTATGGCTACACCTTC.

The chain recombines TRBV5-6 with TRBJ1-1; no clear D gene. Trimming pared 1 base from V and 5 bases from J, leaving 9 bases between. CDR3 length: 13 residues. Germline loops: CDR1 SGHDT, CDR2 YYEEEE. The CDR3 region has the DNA TGTGCCAGCAGCTTGACAGCGGGGACTGAAGCTTTCTTT. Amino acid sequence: CASSLTAGTEAFF.

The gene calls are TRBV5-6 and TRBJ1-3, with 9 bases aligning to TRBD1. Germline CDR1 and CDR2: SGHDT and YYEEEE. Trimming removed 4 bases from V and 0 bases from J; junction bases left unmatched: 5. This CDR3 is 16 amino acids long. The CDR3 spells CASSLIQGASGNTIYF. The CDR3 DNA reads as TGTGCCAGCAGCCTTATACAGGGGGCCTCTGGAAACACCATATATTTT.

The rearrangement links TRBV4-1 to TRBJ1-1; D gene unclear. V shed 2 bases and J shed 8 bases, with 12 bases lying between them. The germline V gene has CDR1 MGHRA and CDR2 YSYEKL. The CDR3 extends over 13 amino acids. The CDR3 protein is CASSQQVQEEAFF. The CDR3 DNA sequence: TGCGCCAGCAGCCAACAGGTGCAGGAAGAAGCTTTCTTT.

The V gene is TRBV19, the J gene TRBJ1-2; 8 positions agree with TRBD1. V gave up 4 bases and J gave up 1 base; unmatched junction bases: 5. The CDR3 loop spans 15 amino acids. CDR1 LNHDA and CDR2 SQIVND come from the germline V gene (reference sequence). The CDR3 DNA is TGTGCCAGTAGTACCCGACAGGGGCTTAACTATGGCTACACCTTC. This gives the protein CASSTRQGLNYGYTF. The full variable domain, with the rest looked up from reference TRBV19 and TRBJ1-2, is DGGITQSPKYLFRKEGQNVTLSCEQNLNHDAMYWYRQDPGQGLRLIYYSQIVNDFQKGDIAEGYSVSREKKESFPLTVTSAQKNPTAFYLCASSTRQGLNYGYTFGSGTRLTVV.

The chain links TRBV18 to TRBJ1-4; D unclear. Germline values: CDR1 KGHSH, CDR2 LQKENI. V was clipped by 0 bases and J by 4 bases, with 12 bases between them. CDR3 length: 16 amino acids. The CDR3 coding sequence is TGTGCCAGCTCACCACCCTTGGCCAGGATTAATGAAAAACTGTTTTTT. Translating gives CASSPPLARINEKLFF.

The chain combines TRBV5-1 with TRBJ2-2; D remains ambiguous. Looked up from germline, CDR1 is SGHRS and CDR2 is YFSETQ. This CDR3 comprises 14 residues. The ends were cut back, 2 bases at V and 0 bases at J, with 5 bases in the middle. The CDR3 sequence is CASSFTANTGELFF. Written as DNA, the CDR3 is TGCGCCAGCAGCTTTACAGCGAACACCGGGGAGCTGTTTTTT.

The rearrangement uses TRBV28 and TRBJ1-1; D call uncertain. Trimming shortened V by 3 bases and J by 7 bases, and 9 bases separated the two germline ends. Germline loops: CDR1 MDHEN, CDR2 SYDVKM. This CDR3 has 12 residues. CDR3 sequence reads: CASSFPGSEAFF. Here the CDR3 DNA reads TGTGCCAGCAGTTTCCCCGGGAGTGAAGCTTTCTTT.

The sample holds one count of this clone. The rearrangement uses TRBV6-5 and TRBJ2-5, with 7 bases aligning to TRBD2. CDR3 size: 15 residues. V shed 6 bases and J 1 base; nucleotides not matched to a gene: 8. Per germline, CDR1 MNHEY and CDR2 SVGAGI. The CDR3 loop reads CASSLSWTSQETQYF. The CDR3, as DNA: TGTGCCAGCAGCCTGAGTTGGACTAGCCAAGAGACCCAGTACTTC.

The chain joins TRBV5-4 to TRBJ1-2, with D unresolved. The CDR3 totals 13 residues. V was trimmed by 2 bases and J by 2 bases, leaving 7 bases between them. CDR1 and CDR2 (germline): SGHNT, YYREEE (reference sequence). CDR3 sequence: CASSLPGNYGYTF. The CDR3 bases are TGTGCCAGCAGCTTACCGGGGAACTATGGCTACACCTTC.

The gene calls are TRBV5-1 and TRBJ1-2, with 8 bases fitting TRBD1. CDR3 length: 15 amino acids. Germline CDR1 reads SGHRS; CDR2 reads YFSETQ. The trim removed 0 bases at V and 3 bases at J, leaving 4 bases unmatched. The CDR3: CASSLVSGGHYGYTF. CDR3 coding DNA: TGCGCCAGCAGCTTGGTTTCAGGGGGCCACTATGGCTACACCTTC.

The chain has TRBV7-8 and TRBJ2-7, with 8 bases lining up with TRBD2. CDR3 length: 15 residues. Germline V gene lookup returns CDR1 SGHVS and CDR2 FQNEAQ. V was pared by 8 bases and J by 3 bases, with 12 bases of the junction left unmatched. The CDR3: CASLALSGENYEQYF. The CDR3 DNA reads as TGTGCCAGCCTAGCCCTTAGCGGGGAGAACTACGAGCAGTACTTC.

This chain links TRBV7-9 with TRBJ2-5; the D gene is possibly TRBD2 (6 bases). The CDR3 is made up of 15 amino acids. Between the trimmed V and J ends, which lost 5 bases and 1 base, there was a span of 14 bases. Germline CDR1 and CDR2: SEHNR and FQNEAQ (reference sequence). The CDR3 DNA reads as TGTGCCAGCAGCCCCTGGACTACTTCCCAAGAGACCCAGTACTTC. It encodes CASSPWTTSQETQYF.

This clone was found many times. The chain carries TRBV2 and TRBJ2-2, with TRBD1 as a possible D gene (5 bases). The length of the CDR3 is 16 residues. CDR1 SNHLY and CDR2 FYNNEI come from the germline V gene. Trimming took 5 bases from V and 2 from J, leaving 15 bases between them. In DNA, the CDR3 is TGTGCCAGCAGTTCCGAAGGGGTGGACAACACCGGGGAGCTGTTTTTT. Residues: CASSSEGVDNTGELFF.

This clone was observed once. The CDR3 coding sequence is TGTGCCAGCAGCCCCAGCGGCGGGGTGGCCAAAAACATTCAGTACTTC. Translating it yields CASSPSGGVAKNIQYF. The rearrangement joins TRBV7-8 to TRBJ2-4; a possible D gene is TRBD2 (6 bases). V was cut by 5 bases and J by 1 base, with 15 bases left in between. From germline, CDR1 is SGHVS and CDR2 FQNEAQ. The CDR3 is 16 amino acids. The full variable domain, in which reference TRBV7-8 and TRBJ2-4 provide the parts outside the CDR3, is GAGVSQSPRYKVAKRGQDVALRCDPISGHVSLFWYQQALGQGPEFLTYFQNEAQLDKSGLPSDRFFAERPEGSVSTLKIQRTQQEDSAVYLCASSPSGGVAKNIQYFGAGTRLSVL.

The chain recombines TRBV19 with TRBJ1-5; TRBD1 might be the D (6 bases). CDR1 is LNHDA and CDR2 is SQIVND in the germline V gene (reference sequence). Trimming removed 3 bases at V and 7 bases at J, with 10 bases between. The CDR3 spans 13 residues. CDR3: CASSMGRGQPQHF. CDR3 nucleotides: TGTGCCAGTAGTATGGGCAGGGGCCAGCCCCAGCATTTT. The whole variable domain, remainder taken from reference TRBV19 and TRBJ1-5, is DGGITQSPKYLFRKEGQNVTLSCEQNLNHDAMYWYRQDPGQGLRLIYYSQIVNDFQKGDIAEGYSVSREKKESFPLTVTSAQKNPTAFYLCASSMGRGQPQHFGDGTRLSIL.

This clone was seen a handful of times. CDR3 protein: CASSDSRSLNEKLFF. The CDR3 DNA reads as TGTGCCAGCAGTGACAGCAGGTCCCTTAATGAAAAACTGTTTTTT. This chain connects TRBV6-4 to TRBJ1-4; D gene ambiguous. Germline V lookup: CDR1 MRHNA, CDR2 SNTAGT. This CDR3 has 15 amino acids. V shed 2 bases and J shed 4 bases, with 11 bases lying between them.

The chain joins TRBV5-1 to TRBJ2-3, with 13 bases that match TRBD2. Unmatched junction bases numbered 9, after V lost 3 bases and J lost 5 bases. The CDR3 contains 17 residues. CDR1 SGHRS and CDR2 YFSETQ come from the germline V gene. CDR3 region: CASSSPTSGGAVDTQYF. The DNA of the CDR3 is TGCGCCAGCAGCTCGCCCACTAGCGGGGGGGCGGTAGATACGCAGTATTTT.

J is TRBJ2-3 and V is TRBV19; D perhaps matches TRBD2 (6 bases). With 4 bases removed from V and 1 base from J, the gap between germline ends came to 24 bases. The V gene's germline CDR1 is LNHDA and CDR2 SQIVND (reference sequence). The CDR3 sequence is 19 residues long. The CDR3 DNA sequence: TGTGCCAGTAGTACCCCAACGGGACTGACTCCTTCTGGCACAGATACGCAGTATTTT. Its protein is CASSTPTGLTPSGTDTQYF.

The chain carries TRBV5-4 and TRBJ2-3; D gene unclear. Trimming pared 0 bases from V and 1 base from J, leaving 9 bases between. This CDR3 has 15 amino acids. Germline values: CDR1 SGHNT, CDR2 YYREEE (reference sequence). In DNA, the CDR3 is TGTGCCAGCAGCTTGGCCGGTCAGGGCACAGATACGCAGTATTTT. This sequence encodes CASSLAGQGTDTQYF.